This T cell receptor beta chain was recovered during a study of T cell changes during pregnancy in multiple sclerosis. Germline CDR1 GTSNPN, CDR2 SVGIG (reference sequence). This CDR3 comprises 16 residues. The V end was cut by 5 bases, the J end by 3 bases, with 20 bases between. Clones were read by immunoSEQ multiplex PCR, and TCRdb kept only the in-frame ones, dropping some. Among tens of thousands of clones listed, 91% were seen once. This TCR was recovered from a female donor in good health, enrolled as a control in a pregnancy study. The rearrangement links TRBV30 to TRBJ1-3; the D is unclear. Sequenced here: peripheral blood, sampled after pregnancy. The DNA for the CDR3 is TGTGCCTGGCGGTCGGTAGAAGTACTCCGTGGAAACACCATATATTTT. Its protein is CAWRSVEVLRGNTIYF.